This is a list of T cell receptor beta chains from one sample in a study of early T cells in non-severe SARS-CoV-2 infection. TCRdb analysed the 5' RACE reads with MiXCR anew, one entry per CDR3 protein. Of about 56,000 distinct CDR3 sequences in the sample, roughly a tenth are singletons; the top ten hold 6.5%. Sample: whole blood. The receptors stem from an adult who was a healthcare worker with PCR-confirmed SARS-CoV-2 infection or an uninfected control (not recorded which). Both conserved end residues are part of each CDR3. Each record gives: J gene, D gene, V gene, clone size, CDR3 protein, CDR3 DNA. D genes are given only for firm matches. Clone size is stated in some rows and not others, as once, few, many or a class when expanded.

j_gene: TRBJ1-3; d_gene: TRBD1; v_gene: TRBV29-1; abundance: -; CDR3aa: CSVQGADTIYF; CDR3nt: TGCAGCGTCCAGGGGGCTGACACCATATATTTT
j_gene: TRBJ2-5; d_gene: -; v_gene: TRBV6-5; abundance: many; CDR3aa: CASSYGKAPGETQYF; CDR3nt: TGTGCCAGCAGTTACGGAAAGGCCCCAGGGGAGACCCAGTACTTC
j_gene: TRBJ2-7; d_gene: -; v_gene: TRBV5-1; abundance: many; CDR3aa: CASSWDKDPGYF; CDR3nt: TGCGCCAGCAGCTGGGACAAGGACCCGGGGTACTTC
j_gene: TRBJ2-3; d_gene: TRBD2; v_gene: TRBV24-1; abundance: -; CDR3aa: CATSDLPAGESDTQYF; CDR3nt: TGTGCCACCAGTGATTTACCCGCGGGAGAATCGGATACGCAGTATTTT
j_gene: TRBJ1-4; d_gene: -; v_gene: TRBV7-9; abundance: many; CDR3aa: CASSLLGVNEKLFF; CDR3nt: TGTGCCAGCAGCTTATTAGGAGTTAATGAAAAACTGTTTTTT
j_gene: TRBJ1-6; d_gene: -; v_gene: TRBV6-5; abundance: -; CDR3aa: CASSYLARGYNSPLHF; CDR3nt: TGTGCCAGCAGTTACCTGGCCAGGGGCTATAATTCACCCCTCCACTTT
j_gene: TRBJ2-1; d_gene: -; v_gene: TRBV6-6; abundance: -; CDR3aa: CASVGRPTYNEQFF; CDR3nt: TGTGCCAGCGTCGGACGACCAACATACAATGAGCAGTTCTTC
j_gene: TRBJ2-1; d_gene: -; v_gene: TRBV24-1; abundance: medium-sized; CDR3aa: CATSDGDEQFF; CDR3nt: TGTGCCACCAGTGACGGGGATGAGCAGTTCTTC
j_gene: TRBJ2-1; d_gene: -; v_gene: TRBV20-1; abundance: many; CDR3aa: CSARDPDNEQFF; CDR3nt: TGCAGTGCTAGAGACCCCGACAATGAGCAGTTCTTC
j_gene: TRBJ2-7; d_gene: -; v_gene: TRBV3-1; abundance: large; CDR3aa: CASSQDYRGRSYEQYF; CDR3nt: TGTGCCAGCAGCCAAGATTACCGGGGCCGCTCTTACGAGCAGTACTTC
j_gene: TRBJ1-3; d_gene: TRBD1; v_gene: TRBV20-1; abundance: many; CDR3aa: CSATTGGAPGNTIYF; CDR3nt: TGCAGTGCTACGACAGGGGGCGCACCTGGAAACACCATATATTTT
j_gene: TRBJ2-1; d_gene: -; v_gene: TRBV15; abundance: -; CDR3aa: CATSRGPPGDNEQFF; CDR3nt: TGTGCCACCAGCAGGGGTCCGCCGGGGGACAATGAGCAGTTCTTC
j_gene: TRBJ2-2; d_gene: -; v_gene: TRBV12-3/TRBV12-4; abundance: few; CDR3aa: CASSRWTGTGELFF; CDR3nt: TGTGCCAGCAGTCGGTGGACTGGGACCGGGGAGCTGTTTTTT
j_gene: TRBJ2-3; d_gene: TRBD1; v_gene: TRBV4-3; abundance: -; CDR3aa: CASSQDRGTSTDTQYF; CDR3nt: TGCGCCAGCAGCCAGGACAGGGGGACTAGCACAGATACGCAGTATTTT
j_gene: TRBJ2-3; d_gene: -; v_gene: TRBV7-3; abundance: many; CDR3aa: CASSRQPIIAQDTQYF; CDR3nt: TGTGCCAGCAGCCGACAACCGATTATCGCCCAAGATACGCAGTATTTT
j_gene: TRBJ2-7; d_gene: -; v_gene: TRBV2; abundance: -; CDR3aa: CASSEGGGEQYF; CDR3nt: TGTGCCAGCAGTGAAGGAGGGGGCGAGCAGTACTTC
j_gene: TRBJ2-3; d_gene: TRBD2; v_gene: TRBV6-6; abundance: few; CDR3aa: CASSFRTGGPDTQYF; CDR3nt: TGTGCCAGCAGTTTTAGAACGGGGGGACCAGATACGCAGTATTTT
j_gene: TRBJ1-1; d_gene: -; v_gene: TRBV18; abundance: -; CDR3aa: CASSRGDGTEAFF; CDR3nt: TGTGCCAGCTCACGGGGGGACGGCACTGAAGCTTTCTTT
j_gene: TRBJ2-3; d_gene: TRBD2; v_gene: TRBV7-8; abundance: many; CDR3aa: CASSSGLAGNTQYF; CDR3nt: TGTGCCAGCAGCTCCGGACTAGCGGGAAATACGCAGTATTTT
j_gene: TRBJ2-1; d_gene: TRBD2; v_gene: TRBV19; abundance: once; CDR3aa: CASSALAGSYNEQFF; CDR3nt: TGTGCCAGTAGTGCACTAGCGGGGTCCTACAATGAGCAGTTCTTC
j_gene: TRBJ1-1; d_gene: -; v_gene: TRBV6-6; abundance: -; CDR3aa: CASSYSSREAFF; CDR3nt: TGTGCCAGCAGTTACTCGAGCAGGGAAGCTTTCTTT
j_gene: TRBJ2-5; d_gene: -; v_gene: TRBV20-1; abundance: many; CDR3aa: CSARMPGYETQYF; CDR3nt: TGCAGTGCTAGGATGCCGGGTTATGAGACCCAGTACTTC
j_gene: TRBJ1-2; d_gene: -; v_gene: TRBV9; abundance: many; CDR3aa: CASSVAAMAGVNYGYTF; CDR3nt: TGTGCCAGCAGCGTAGCCGCGATGGCAGGGGTTAACTATGGCTACACCTTC
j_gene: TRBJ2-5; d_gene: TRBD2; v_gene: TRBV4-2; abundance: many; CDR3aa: CASSQEGLAGPHLQETQYF; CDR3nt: TGTGCCAGCAGCCAGGAAGGACTAGCGGGACCGCACCTCCAAGAGACCCAGTACTTC
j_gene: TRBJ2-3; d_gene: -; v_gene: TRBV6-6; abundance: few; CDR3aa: CASSSDGDTQYF; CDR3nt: TGTGCCAGCAGTTCCGACGGGGATACGCAGTATTTT
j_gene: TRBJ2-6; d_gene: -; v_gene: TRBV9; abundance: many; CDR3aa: CASSVEGSGANVLTF; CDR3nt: TGTGCCAGCAGCGTAGAAGGCTCTGGGGCCAACGTCCTGACTTTC
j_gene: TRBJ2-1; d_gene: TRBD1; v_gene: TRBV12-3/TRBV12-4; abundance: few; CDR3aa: CASSLQTGIGSYNEQFF; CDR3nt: TGTGCCAGCAGTTTACAGACAGGGATAGGCTCCTACAATGAGCAGTTCTTC
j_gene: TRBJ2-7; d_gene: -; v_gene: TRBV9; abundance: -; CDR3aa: CASSADSYEQYF; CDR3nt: TGTGCCAGCAGCGCAGACTCGTACGAGCAGTACTTC